This T cell receptor (beta chain) came from a study of T-cell reconstitution after alpha-beta-depleted transplantation in children (dated by TCRdb to between 2015 and 2016). In the study overall: T-cell immune reconstitution after TCRalphabeta/CD19-depleted allogeneic hematopoietic cell transplantation in children was quantitatively tracked in the study by means of TCR repertoire profiling.

This clonotype was recorded many times. This clone's antigen is unknown. Base-call qualities are not available, and no considerably larger clone is one nucleotide away. Inclusive of the bounding cysteine and phenylalanine, the CDR3 is 16 residues long. Of the read, only the CDR3 DNA is kept; its 48 bases are in frame from base 1. From a lookup of the germline V gene, CDR1 and CDR2 are SGHRS and YFSETQ. V is clipped by 0 bases and J by 1 base, and the sequence between their germline boundaries is 13 bases long. Study-level results and caveats: In some patients, the high TCRbeta diversity seen at day 60 was put down to recipient T cells and intrathymic progenitors that had survived conditioning. Apparently early alphabetaT-cell count recovery about two months after transplant reportedly relied on only several hundred rapidly expanded clones derived from non-depleted graft cells. Over subsequent months, a decline in hyperexpanded clone frequencies was noted, and after one year, T-cell counts and TCRbeta diversity were mostly ascribed to newly produced T cells.

Library method: PCR. Reads for this sample came from an Illumina HiSeq 2500. TCR libraries were prepared with molecular barcoding, using unique molecular identifiers to normalize TCRbeta repertoire quantification. The raw public data were reprocessed by TCRdb itself: fastp quality trimming at Q25, MiXCR clonotype calling, in-frame beta chains only. Rows with one shared CDR3 protein collapse into an entry with the most common genes and DNA. The sample yields fewer than 350,000 distinct CDR3 sequences; 10% were counted once. Roughly 7.1% of the sample is held by the ten biggest clonotypes. Read against the paper, the sample's treatment or condition label means: allogeneic hematopoietic cell transplantation with graft depleted of TCRalphabeta T cells and CD19 B cells. Transplant recipients were children who received TCRalphabeta/CD19-depleted allogeneic hematopoietic cell grafts.

This receptor was obtained from a boy in the first two years of life with acute myeloid leukemia, due to receive a stem cell transplant. Source: PBMCs, taken before TCRalphabeta/CD19-depleted stem cell transplant. The chain joins TRBV5-1 to TRBJ1-1; TRBD1 is perhaps the D gene, given 6 matching bases. The sequenced DNA is TGCGCCAGCAGCTTGGCCTCTGGGGGGCAGAACACTGAAGCTTTCTTT. This sequence encodes CASSLASGGQNTEAFF.